Sequencing of this TCR beta chain was carried out in a study of identical twins. Study results and limitations: While abundant cord blood beta clonotypes carried fewer insertions, memory repertoires showed no such pattern. Invariant cells of the MAIT and iNKT types might have partly distorted the zero-insertion analyses.

The germline V gene encodes CDR1 SGHTA and CDR2 FQGNSA. The CDR3 is made up of 15 amino acids. V was cut by 1 base and J by 7 bases, with 16 bases left in between. About this clonotype itself: The antigen is unknown.

Template switching created a universal primer site, and the cDNA included unique molecular identifiers. One entry per CDR3 protein results from TCRdb running MiXCR on the 5' RACE reads. This table has approximately 210,000 distinct CDR3 sequences, approximately 9% appearing once. The sample comprised memory (CD45RO+) T cells sorted from blood. The chain is built from TRBV7-2 and TRBJ2-5; tentative D call: TRBD2 (5 bases). The receptor was isolated from a woman aged 18-30 years in good health. As DNA, the CDR3 is TGTGCCAGCAGCTTAGAAGCTAGCCCGGCAGGGACCCAGTACTTC. It yields the protein CASSLEASPAGTQYF.